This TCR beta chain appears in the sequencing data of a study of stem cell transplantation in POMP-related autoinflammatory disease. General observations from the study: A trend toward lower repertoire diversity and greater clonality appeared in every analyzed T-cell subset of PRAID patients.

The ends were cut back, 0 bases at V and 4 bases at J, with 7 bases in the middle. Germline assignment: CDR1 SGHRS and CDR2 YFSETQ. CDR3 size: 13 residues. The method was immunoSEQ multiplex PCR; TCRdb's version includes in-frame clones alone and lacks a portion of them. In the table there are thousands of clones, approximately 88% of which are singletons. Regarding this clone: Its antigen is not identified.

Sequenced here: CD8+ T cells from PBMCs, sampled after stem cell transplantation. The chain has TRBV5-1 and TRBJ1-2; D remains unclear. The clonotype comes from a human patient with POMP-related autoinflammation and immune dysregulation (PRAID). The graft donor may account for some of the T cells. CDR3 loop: CASSLEDLYGYTF. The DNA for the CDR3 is TGCGCCAGCAGCTTGGAGGATCTCTATGGCTACACCTTC.